These 8 T cell receptor beta chains were sequenced from one sample in a study of cytomegalovirus exposure and HLA in healthy donors. The assay was immunoSEQ multiplex PCR, and TCRdb's table has in-frame clones only and misses some. The sample contains 85,000 to 90,000 clones, approximately 96% of which appear only once. Sequencing was performed on PBMCs. These receptor sequences come from a man younger than 35 in good health and CMV-seronegative.

The chain links TRBV4-1 to TRBJ1-2; no clear D gene. This CDR3 is 14 amino acids long. CDR1 is MGHRA and CDR2 is YSYEKL in the germline V gene. Trimming stripped 4 bases from V and 0 bases from J, with 9 bases between. In DNA form, the CDR3 reads TGCGCCAGCAGCCGGGTGGGCGCTAACTATGGCTACACCTTC. This gives the protein CASSRVGANYGYTF.

V gene TRBV12-5 combines with J gene TRBJ2-2, with a possible D match to TRBD1 (6 bases). V gave up 2 bases and J gave up 2 bases, with 18 bases separating them. CDR3 length: 18 amino acids. CDR1 and CDR2 from the germline V gene are LGHNT and FRNRAP. CDR3 region: CASGLYPGTQSNTGELFF. CDR3 sequence (DNA): TGTGCTAGTGGTTTGTACCCCGGGACACAATCTAACACCGGGGAGCTGTTTTTT.

The chain combines TRBV5-1 with TRBJ1-2; 11 nucleotides line up with TRBD1. Germline V gene data show CDR1 as SGHRS and CDR2 as YFSETQ. V shed 0 bases and J 8 bases; nucleotides not matched to a gene: 3. This CDR3 is 14 amino acids long. The CDR3 here is CASSLGTGGRGYTF. The DNA for the CDR3 is TGCGCCAGCAGCTTGGGGACAGGGGGCCGAGGCTACACCTTC.

This clone was seen once. The chain is built from TRBV10-3 and TRBJ2-3; 9 bases agree with TRBD2. Germline V gives CDR1 ENHRY, CDR2 SYGVKD. There are 16 residues in the CDR3. V lost 8 bases, J lost 1 base, and 10 bases stayed unmatched. CDR3 in DNA: TGTGCCATCGAAAAAGATAGGACTAGCGGCACAGATACGCAGTATTTT. It is translated as CAIEKDRTSGTDTQYF.

The DNA of the CDR3 is TGTGCCATCAAAGGGGACAGGGGGTCGTCGAACTATGGCTACACCTTC. Translated, it gives CAIKGDRGSSNYGYTF. The chain is built from TRBV10-3 and TRBJ1-2, with 11 bases fitting TRBD1. The CDR3 runs 16 residues. Germline loops: CDR1 ENHRY, CDR2 SYGVKD. Losses at the gene ends were 7 bases for V and 2 bases for J; bases not matched to a gene: 9.

CDR3 DNA: TGTGCCAGCAGCCTGGGACTGGGTAGCGGGACCTACAATGAGCAGTTCTTC. Translated, it gives CASSLGLGSGTYNEQFF. The chain recombines TRBV7-9 with TRBJ2-1; 8 positions agree with TRBD2. Germline V gives CDR1 SEHNR, CDR2 FQNEAQ (reference sequence). This CDR3 comprises 17 residues. V gave up 5 bases and J gave up 2 bases; unmatched junction bases: 11.

The chain links TRBV9 to TRBJ1-1; D possibly corresponds to TRBD1 (6 bases). V was clipped by 0 bases and J by 4 bases, with 25 bases between them. The CDR3 is 19 residues long. Germline V gene lookup returns CDR1 SGDLS and CDR2 YYNGEE. CDR3 amino acids: CASSVAPFMIRGLGTEAFF. As DNA, the CDR3 is TGTGCCAGCAGCGTAGCCCCGTTTATGATCAGGGGTCTCGGCACTGAAGCTTTCTTT.

V is TRBV28 and J is TRBJ2-7, with TRBD2 matching 12 bases. The J segment lost 3 bases and the V segment lost 5 bases, leaving 5 bases of the junction unmatched. Germline values: CDR1 MDHEN, CDR2 SYDVKM. The CDR3 totals 15 residues. The CDR3 DNA is TGTGCCAGCAGTCTCGGGACTAGCGGGTTCTACGAGCAGTACTTC. It yields the protein CASSLGTSGFYEQYF.